These 15 T cell receptor beta chains share one sample of origin, sequenced in a study of blood T cell repertoires in COVID-19. Only in-frame clones appear in the TCRdb table, and some are missing; sequencing was by immunoSEQ multiplex PCR. The table has 180,000 or so clones, roughly 84% seen once. Sequenced input: peripheral blood. The receptor source for this set is an older person with COVID-19, enrolled during active disease.

The chain links TRBV28 to TRBJ1-5; no reliable D call. V was shortened by 3 bases and J by 0 bases, with 6 bases between the two germline ends. Germline CDR1 reads MDHEN; CDR2 reads SYDVKM. CDR3 size: 14 residues. The CDR3 protein is CASSFSGSNQPQHF. The CDR3 DNA sequence: TGTGCCAGCAGTTTCTCGGGTAGCAATCAGCCCCAGCATTTT.

The chain carries TRBV7-2 and TRBJ2-1; D not certain. Looked up from germline, CDR1 is SGHTA and CDR2 is FQGNSA. The ends were cut back, 5 bases at V and 3 bases at J, with 14 bases in the middle. CDR3 length: 15 amino acids. In DNA, the CDR3 is TGTGCCAGCAGCCAAAGACACACAGTCTACAATGAGCAGTTCTTC. Its translation is CASSQRHTVYNEQFF.

The chain uses TRBV6-2 or TRBV6-3 and TRBJ2-3, with a tentative D call TRBD2 (5 bases). V was trimmed by 2 bases and J by 5 bases, leaving 17 bases between them. The germline V gene has CDR1 MNHEY and CDR2 SVGEGT. CDR3 size: 16 residues. CDR3 in amino acids: CASSYVLASRGDTQYF. The CDR3 coding sequence is TGTGCCAGCAGTTACGTTCTAGCCTCCCGGGGAGATACGCAGTATTTT.

This chain joins TRBV18 and TRBJ2-7, with D possibly TRBD1 on 5 matching bases. CDR1 KGHSH and CDR2 LQKENI come from the germline V gene. CDR3 length equals 14 residues. The ends were cut back, 3 bases at V and 2 bases at J, with 11 bases in the middle. CDR3 in amino acids: CASSPPTGTYEQYF. Written as DNA, the CDR3 is TGTGCCAGCTCACCCCCCACAGGAACCTACGAGCAGTACTTC.

This clone was recorded only once. The rearrangement links TRBV9 to TRBJ1-4; D is unresolved. The CDR3 has 16 residues. Per the germline V gene, CDR1 is SGDLS and CDR2 is YYNGEE. V lost 4 bases to trimming and J lost 2 bases, with 15 bases between them. The CDR3 protein is CASSPNPTRTNEKLFF. DNA of the CDR3: TGTGCCAGCAGCCCCAATCCGACCAGGACTAATGAAAAACTGTTTTTT.

This clone showed up just a few times. The rearrangement uses TRBV6-6 and TRBJ2-2; TRBD2 matches at 14 bases. CDR3 size: 15 residues. Trimming took 5 bases from V and 4 from J; bases not matched to a gene: 0. CDR1 and CDR2 (germline): MNHNY, SVGAGI (reference sequence). The CDR3 DNA follows: TGTGCCAGCAGTGGGACTAGCGGGAGCACCGGGGAGCTGTTTTTT. This codes for CASSGTSGSTGELFF.

Here the CDR3 reads CASSYLQGREQFF. For the CDR3, the DNA is TGTGCCAGCAGTTACCTACAGGGTAGGGAGCAGTTCTTC. The gene calls are TRBV6-5 and TRBJ2-1, with D perhaps TRBD1 (6 bases). V lost 2 bases to trimming and J lost 10 bases, with 12 bases between them. Germline V gives CDR1 MNHEY, CDR2 SVGAGI. The CDR3 contains 13 residues.

In this sample, this clone turned up many times. The rearrangement uses TRBV7-2 and TRBJ2-5; D is uncertain. Trimming removed 5 bases at V and 5 bases at J, with 6 bases between. The germline V gene has CDR1 SGHTA and CDR2 FQGNSA. The CDR3 runs to 11 residues. The CDR3 DNA is TGTGCCAGCAGCACCGAGGAGACCCAGTACTTC. This sequence encodes CASSTEETQYF.

CDR3 loop: CSASSPRTGNYNEQFF. Here the CDR3 DNA reads TGCAGTGCTAGTTCTCCGCGGACTGGTAACTACAATGAGCAGTTCTTC. The V call is TRBV20-1, the J call TRBJ2-1; D perhaps matches TRBD2 (5 bases). This CDR3 is built from 16 residues. Trimming pared 3 bases from V and 3 bases from J, leaving 18 bases between. Germline values: CDR1 DFQATT, CDR2 SNEGSKA (reference sequence).

The genes are TRBV28 and TRBJ1-5, with D perhaps matching TRBD1 (5 bases). The CDR3 consists of 14 residues. The germline V gene encodes CDR1 MDHEN and CDR2 SYDVKM. Trimming took 3 bases from V and 4 from J, leaving 10 bases between them. The CDR3 reads CASSLTAQNQPQHF. The CDR3 nucleotides are TGTGCCAGCAGTTTGACAGCACAGAATCAGCCCCAGCATTTT.

The chain joins TRBV7-9 to TRBJ2-7, with 10 bases fitting TRBD1. The CDR3 has 14 residues. Germline values: CDR1 SEHNR, CDR2 FQNEAQ (reference sequence). The V and J ends lost 3 bases and 4 bases, in that order; junction bases with no gene match: 3. CDR3 nucleotide sequence: TGTGCCAGCAGCTTCAGGGACAGGGGATACGAGCAGTACTTC. This encodes CASSFRDRGYEQYF.

The rearrangement uses TRBV2 and TRBJ1-4, with a tentative D call TRBD1 (6 bases). The CDR3 contains 15 residues. The V and J ends lost 8 bases and 5 bases respectively, with 18 bases between them. CDR1 SNHLY and CDR2 FYNNEI come from the germline V gene. The chain's CDR3 is CASGDTGTQNEKLFF. CDR3 DNA: TGTGCCAGCGGGGACACCGGTACACAAAATGAAAAACTGTTTTTT.

The chain employs TRBV7-7 and TRBJ2-5; 7 bases align to TRBD2. The CDR3 loop spans 18 amino acids. CDR1 and CDR2 (germline): SSHAT, FNYEAQ (reference sequence). Germline trimming cut 1 base from V and 5 bases from J; bases unmatched to any gene: 16. The CDR3 sequence is CASSLGNMGPGGGETQYF. The CDR3 coding sequence is TGTGCCAGCAGCTTAGGAAATATGGGACCCGGGGGAGGGGAGACCCAGTACTTC. Using reference TRBV7-7 and TRBJ2-5 for the parts outside the CDR3, the full variable domain is GAGVSQSPRYKVTKRGQDVTLRCDPISSHATLYWYQQALGQGPEFLTYFNYEAQPDKSGLPSDRFSAERPEGSISTLTIQRTEQRDSAMYRCASSLGNMGPGGGETQYFGPGTRLLVL.

The chain carries TRBV7-2 and TRBJ2-3; 8 positions agree with TRBD1. The CDR3 is 14 residues long. CDR1 and CDR2 from the germline V gene are SGHTA and FQGNSA. Unmatched junction bases numbered 6, after V lost 5 bases and J lost 5 bases. The CDR3 loop is CASSRQGLGDTQYF. The CDR3 DNA reads as TGTGCCAGCAGCAGACAGGGGCTGGGAGATACGCAGTATTTT.

The V and J genes are TRBV6-6 and TRBJ1-2, with a tentative D call TRBD1 (5 bases). CDR3 length: 14 amino acids. Germline V gene lookup returns CDR1 MNHNY and CDR2 SVGAGI (reference sequence). The V end lost 5 bases, the J end lost 0 bases, and 10 bases lay between the germline ends. Written as DNA, the CDR3 is TGTGCCAGCAGTAATCAGGGTACTAACTATGGCTACACCTTC. Its translation: CASSNQGTNYGYTF.